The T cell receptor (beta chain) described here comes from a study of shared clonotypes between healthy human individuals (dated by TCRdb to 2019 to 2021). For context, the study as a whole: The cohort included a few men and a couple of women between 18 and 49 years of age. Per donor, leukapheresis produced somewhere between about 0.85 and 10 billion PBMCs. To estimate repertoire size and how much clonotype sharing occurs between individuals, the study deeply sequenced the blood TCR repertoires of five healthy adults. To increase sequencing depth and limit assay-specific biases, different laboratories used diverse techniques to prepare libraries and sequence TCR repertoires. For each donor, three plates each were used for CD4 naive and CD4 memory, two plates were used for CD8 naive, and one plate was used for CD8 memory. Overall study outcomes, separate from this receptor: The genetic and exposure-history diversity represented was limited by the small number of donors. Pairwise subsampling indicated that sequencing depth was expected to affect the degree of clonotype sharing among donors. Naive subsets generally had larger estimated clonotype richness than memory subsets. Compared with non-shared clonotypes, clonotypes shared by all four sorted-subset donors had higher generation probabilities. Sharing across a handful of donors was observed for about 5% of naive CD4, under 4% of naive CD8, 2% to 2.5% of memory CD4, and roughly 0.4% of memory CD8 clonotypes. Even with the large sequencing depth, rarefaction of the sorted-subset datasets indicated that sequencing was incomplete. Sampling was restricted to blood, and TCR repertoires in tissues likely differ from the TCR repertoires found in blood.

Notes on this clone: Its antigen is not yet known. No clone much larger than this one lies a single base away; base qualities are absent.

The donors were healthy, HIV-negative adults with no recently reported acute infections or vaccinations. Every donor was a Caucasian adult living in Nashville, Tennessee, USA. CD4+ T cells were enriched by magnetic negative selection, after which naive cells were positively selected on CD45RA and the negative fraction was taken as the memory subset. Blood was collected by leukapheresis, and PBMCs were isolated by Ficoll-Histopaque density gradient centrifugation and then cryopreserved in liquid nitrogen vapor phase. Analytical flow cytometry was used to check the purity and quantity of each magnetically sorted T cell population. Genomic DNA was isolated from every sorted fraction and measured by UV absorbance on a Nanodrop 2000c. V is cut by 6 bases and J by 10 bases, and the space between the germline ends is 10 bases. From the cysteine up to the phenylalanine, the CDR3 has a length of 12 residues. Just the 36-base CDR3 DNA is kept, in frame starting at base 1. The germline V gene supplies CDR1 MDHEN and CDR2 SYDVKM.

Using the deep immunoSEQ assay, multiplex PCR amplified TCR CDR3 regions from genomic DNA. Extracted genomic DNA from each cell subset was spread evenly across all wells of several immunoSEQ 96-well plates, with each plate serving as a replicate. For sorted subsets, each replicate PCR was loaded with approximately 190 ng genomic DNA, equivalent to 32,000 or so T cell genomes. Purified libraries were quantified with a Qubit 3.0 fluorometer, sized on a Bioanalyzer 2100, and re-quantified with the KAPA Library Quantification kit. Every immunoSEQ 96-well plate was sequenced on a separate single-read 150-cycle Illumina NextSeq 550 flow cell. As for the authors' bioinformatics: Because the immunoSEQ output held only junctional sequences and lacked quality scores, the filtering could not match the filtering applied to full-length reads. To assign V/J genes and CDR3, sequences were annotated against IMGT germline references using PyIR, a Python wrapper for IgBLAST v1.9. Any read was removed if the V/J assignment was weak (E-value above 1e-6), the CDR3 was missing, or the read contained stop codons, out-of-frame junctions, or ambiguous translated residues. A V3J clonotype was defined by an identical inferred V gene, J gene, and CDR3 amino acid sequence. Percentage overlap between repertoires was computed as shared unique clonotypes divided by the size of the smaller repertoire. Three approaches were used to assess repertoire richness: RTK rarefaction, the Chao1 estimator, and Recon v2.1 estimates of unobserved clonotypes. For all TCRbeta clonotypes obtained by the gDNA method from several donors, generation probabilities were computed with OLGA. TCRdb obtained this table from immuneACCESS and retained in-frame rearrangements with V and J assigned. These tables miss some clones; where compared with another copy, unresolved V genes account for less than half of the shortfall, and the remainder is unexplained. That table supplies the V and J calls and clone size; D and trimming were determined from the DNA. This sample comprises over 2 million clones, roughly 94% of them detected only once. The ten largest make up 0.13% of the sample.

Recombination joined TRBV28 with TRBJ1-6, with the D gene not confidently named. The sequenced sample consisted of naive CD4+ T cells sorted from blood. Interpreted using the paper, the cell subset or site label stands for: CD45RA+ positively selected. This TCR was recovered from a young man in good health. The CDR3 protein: CASRQPNSPLHF. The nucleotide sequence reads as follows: TGTGCCAGCAGGCAACCTAACTCACCCCTCCACTTT.